The clone carrying this T cell receptor beta chain was detected a few times. Here immunoSEQ multiplex PCR was the method, and the copy in TCRdb shows in-frame clones only, minus some. The sample carries around 15,000 clones, roughly 79% recorded once. This sample was taken from a study of somatic mutations in cytotoxic T cells in rheumatoid arthritis. The CDR3 runs to 13 residues. The V gene lost 4 bases and the J gene lost 2 bases, with 9 bases spanning the gap. Germline lookup yields CDR1 SGHNT and CDR2 YYREEE (reference sequence). Sequencing was carried out using CD8+ T cells sorted from blood. The chain combines TRBV5-4 with TRBJ1-1, with D possibly being TRBD1 (6 bases). The receptor comes from an adult with rheumatoid arthritis. In DNA form, the CDR3 reads TGTGCCAGCAGCGAGGACAGTAACACTGAAGCTTTCTTT. It yields the protein CASSEDSNTEAFF. The full variable domain, its missing parts supplied by reference TRBV5-4 and TRBJ1-1, is ETGVTQSPTHLIKTRGQQVTLRCSSQSGHNTVSWYQQALGQGPQFIFQYYREEENGRGNFPPRFSGLQFPNYSSELNVNALELDDSALYLCASSEDSNTEAFFGQGTRLTVV.